This record looks at one T cell receptor (beta chain) sequence and its context. Under the authors' procedure: From reference gene primer amplification, estimates of nucleated cell counts were derived. Here immunoSEQ multiplex PCR was the method, and the copy in TCRdb shows in-frame clones only, minus some. The V and J calls and clone size are taken from that table; D and trimming were inferred from the DNA. The sample includes 200,000 to 300,000 clones, 86% of them seen just once. The source of the sample is a study of blood T cell repertoires in COVID-19. Study-level information: The United States, Italy and Spain supplied acute and convalescent COVID-19 samples.

This sequence originates from an elderly man with acute or convalescent COVID-19. Sequenced input: peripheral blood.

CDR3 DNA: TGTGCCAGCAGCTTAGACAGGATTCGCAATCAGCCCCAGCATTTT. Residues: CASSLDRIRNQPQHF. The genes are TRBV7-2 and TRBJ1-5; tentatively, D is TRBD1 (5 bases). Trimming took off 1 base at V and 2 bases at J, with 9 bases between the two ends. The CDR3 runs to 15 residues. Per the germline V gene, CDR1 is SGHTA and CDR2 is FQGNSA.